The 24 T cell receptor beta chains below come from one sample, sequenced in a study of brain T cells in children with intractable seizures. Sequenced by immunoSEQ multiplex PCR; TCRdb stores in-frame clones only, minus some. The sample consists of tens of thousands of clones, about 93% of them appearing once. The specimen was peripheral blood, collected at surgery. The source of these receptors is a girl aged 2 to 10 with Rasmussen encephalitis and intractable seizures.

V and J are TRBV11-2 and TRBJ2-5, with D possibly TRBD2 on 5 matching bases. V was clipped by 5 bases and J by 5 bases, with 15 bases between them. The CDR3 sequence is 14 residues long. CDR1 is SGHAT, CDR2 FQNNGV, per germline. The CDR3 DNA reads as TGTGCCAGCAGCCCGCGGCTAGCCGGGGAGACCCAGTACTTC. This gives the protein CASSPRLAGETQYF. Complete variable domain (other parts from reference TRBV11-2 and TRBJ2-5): EAGVAQSPRYKIIEKRQSVAFWCNPISGHATLYWYQQILGQGPKLLIQFQNNGVVDDSQLPKDRFSAERLKGVDSTLKIQPAKLEDSAVYLCASSPRLAGETQYFGPGTRLLVL.

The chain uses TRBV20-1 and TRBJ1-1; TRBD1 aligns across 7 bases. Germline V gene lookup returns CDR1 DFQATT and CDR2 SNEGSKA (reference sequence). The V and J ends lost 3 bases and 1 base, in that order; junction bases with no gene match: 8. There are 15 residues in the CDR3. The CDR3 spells CSASGQGGPNTEAFF. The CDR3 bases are TGCAGTGCTAGTGGGCAGGGGGGCCCGAACACTGAAGCTTTCTTT.

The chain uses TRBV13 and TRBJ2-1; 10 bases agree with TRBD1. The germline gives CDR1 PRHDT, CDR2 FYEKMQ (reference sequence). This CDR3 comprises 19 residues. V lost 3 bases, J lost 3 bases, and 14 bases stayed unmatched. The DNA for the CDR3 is TGTGCCAGCAGCTTGGCGGGACAGGGGTATCCTCTCTACTACAATGAGCAGTTCTTC. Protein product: CASSLAGQGYPLYYNEQFF.

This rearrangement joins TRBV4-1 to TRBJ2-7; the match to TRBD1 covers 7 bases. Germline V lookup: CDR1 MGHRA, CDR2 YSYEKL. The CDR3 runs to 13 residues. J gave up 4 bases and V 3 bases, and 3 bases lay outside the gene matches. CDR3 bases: TGCGCCAGCAGCCATACACAGGGGTACGAGCAGTACTTC. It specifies CASSHTQGYEQYF.

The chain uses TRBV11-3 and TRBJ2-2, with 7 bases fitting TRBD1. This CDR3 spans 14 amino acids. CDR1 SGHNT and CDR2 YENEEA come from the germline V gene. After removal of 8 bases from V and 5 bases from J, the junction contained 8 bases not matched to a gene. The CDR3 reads CASSEDRRTGELFF. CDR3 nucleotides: TGTGCCAGCTCCGAGGACAGGAGGACCGGGGAGCTGTTTTTT.

The CDR3 sequence: CASSLDRGAGYTF. Written as DNA, the CDR3 is TGTGCCAGCAGCTTGGACAGGGGGGCTGGCTACACCTTC. The chain uses TRBV7-9 and TRBJ1-2; 10 nucleotides line up with TRBD1. The CDR3 runs to 13 residues. Germline V gives CDR1 SEHNR, CDR2 FQNEAQ (reference sequence). V trimming: 3 bases; J trimming: 7 bases; junction bases outside the gene matches: 2.

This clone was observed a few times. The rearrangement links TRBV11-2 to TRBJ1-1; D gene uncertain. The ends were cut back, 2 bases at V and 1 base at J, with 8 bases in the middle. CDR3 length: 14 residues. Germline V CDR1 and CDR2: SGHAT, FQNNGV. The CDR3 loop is CASSLSPGNTEAFF. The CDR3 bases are TGTGCCAGCAGCTTAAGCCCAGGGAACACTGAAGCTTTCTTT. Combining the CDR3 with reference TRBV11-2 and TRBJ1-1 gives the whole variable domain EAGVAQSPRYKIIEKRQSVAFWCNPISGHATLYWYQQILGQGPKLLIQFQNNGVVDDSQLPKDRFSAERLKGVDSTLKIQPAKLEDSAVYLCASSLSPGNTEAFFGQGTRLTVV.

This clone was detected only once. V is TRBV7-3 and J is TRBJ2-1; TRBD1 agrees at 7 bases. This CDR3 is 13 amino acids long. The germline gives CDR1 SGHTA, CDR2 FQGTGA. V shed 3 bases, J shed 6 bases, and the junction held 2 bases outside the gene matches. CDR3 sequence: CASSLGQSNEQFF. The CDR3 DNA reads TGTGCCAGCAGCTTGGGACAGTCCAATGAGCAGTTCTTC.

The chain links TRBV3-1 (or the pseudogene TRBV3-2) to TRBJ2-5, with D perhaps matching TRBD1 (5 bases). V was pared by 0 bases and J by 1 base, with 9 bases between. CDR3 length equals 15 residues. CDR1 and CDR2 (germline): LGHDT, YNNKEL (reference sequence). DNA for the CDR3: TGTGCCAGCAGCCAAGACCGGACACGCCAAGAGACCCAGTACTTC. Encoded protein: CASSQDRTRQETQYF.

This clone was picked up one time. CDR3 nucleotide sequence: TGTGCCAGCAGTGAGACAGGGGCCTACGAGCAGTACTTC. Its protein product is CASSETGAYEQYF. The V gene is TRBV2, the J gene TRBJ2-7; 8 bases are a match to TRBD1. Germline loops: CDR1 SNHLY, CDR2 FYNNEI. V shed 3 bases and J 2 bases; nucleotides not matched to a gene: 0. The CDR3 consists of 13 residues.

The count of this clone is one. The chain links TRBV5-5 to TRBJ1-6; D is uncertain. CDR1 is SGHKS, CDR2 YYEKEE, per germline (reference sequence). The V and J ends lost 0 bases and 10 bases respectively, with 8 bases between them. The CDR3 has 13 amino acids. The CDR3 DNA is TGTGCCAGCAGCTTGGGGGAACTATCACCCCTCCACTTT. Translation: CASSLGELSPLHF.

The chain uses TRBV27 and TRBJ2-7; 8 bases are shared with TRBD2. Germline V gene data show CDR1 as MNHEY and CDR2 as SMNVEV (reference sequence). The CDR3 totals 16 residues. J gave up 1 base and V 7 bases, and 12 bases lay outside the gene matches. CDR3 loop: CASKGELAGISYEQYF. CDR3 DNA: TGTGCCAGCAAGGGAGAGTTAGCGGGGATTTCCTACGAGCAGTACTTC.

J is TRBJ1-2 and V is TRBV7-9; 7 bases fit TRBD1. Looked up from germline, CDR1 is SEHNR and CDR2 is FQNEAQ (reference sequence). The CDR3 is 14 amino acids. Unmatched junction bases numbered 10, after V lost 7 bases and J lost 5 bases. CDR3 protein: CASNPTGQTYGYTF. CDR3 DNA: TGTGCCAGCAACCCGACAGGGCAGACTTATGGCTACACCTTC.

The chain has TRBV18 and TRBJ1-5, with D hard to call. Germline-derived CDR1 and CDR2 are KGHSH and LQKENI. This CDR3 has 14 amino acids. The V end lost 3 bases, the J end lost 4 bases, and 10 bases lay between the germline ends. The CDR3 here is CASSPGRENQPQHF. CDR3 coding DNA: TGTGCCAGCTCACCGGGGAGGGAAAATCAGCCCCAGCATTTT. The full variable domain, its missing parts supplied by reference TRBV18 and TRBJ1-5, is NAGVMQNPRHLVRRRGQEARLRCSPMKGHSHVYWYRQLPEEGLKFMVYLQKENIIDESGMPKERFSAEFPKEGPSILRIQQVVRGDSAAYFCASSPGRENQPQHFGDGTRLSIL.

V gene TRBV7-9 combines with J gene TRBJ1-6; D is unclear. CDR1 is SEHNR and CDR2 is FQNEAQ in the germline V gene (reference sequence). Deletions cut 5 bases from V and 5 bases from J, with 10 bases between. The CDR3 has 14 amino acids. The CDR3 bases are TGTGCCAGCAGCGCCGGGGAAAATAATTCACCCCTCCACTTT. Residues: CASSAGENNSPLHF.

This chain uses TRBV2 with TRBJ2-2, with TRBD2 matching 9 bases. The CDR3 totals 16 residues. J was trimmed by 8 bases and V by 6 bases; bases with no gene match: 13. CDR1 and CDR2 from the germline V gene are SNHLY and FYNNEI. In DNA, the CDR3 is TGTGCCAGCAGCGGGGAACTAGCGGGCCCCGGGGGGGAGCTGTTTTTT. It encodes CASSGELAGPGGELFF.

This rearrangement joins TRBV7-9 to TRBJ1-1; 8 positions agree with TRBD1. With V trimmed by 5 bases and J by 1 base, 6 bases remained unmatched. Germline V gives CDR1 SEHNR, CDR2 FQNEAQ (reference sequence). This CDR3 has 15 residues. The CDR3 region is CASSRQGSENTEAFF. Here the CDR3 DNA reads TGTGCCAGCAGCCGACAGGGGTCGGAGAACACTGAAGCTTTCTTT.

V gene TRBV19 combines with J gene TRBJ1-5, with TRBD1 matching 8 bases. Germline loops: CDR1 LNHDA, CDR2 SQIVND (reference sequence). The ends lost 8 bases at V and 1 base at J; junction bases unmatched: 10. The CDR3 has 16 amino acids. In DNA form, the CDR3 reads TGTGCCAGTGAAGGACAGGGAAGGTTGAGCAATCAGCCCCAGCATTTT. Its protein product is CASEGQGRLSNQPQHF.

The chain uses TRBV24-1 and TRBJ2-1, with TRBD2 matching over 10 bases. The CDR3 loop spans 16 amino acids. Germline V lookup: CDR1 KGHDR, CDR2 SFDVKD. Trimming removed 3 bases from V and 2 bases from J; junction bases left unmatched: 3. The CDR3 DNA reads TGTGCCACCAGTGATCCGACTAGCGGGCCCTACAATGAGCAGTTCTTC. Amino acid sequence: CATSDPTSGPYNEQFF.

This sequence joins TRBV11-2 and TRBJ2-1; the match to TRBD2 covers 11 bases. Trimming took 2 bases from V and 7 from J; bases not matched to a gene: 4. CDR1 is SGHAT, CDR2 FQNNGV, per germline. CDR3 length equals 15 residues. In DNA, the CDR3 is TGTGCCAGCAGCTTAATCGCTAGCGGGGGGAATGAGCAGTTCTTC. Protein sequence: CASSLIASGGNEQFF.

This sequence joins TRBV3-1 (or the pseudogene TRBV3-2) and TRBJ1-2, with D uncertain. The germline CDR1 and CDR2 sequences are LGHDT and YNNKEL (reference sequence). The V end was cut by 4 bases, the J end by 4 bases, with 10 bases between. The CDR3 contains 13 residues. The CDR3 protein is CASSRADGYGYTF. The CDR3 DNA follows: TGTGCCAGCAGCCGGGCCGACGGCTATGGCTACACCTTC.

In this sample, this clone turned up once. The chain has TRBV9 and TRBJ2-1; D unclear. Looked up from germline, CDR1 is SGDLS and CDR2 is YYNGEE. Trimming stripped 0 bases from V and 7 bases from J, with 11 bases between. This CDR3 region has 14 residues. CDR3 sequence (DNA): TGTGCCAGCAGCGTAGATCTCTGGGAAAATGAGCAGTTCTTC. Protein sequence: CASSVDLWENEQFF.

Here the CDR3 DNA reads TGTGCCACCAGTGATCGGGGGGCCGGGACCCAGTACTTC. This translates into CATSDRGAGTQYF. The chain employs TRBV24-1 and TRBJ2-5; possibly TRBD2 for D (7 bases). The CDR3 contains 13 residues. Germline V lookup: CDR1 KGHDR, CDR2 SFDVKD. The V end was cut by 3 bases, the J end by 7 bases, with 11 bases between.

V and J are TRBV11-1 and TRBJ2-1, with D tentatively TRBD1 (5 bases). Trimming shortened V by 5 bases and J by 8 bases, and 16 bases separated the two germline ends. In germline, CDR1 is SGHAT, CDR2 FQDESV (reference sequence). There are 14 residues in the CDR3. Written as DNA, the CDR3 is TGTGCCAGCAGCCCCGCGTCAGAACAGGATGAGCAGTTCTTC. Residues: CASSPASEQDEQFF.